This note documents a single T cell receptor beta chain sequence. Its antigen is currently unknown. Germline lookup yields CDR1 SQVTM and CDR2 ANQGSEA. V was trimmed by 3 bases and J by 6 bases, leaving 11 bases between them. This CDR3 has 13 amino acids. The study ran its PCR with 60 Vbeta and 13 Jbeta primers. Generated by immunoSEQ multiplex PCR, the TCRdb table keeps only in-frame clones and is missing some. The sample includes over 150,000 clones, about 77% of them seen just once. The source of the sample is a study of cytomegalovirus exposure and HLA in healthy donors. Findings and limits, study-wide: Some V segments could not be told apart, so they were left out, TRBV6-2 and TRBV6-3 among them. In a later analysis, the majority of CMV-associated beta chains seemingly showed HLA restriction. 150 to 200 TCR beta chains were listed as cytomegalovirus-associated.

This sequence was found in a male donor in good health and CMV-seropositive. Sequenced: PBMCs. This chain links TRBV29-1 with TRBJ2-2, with no clear D. Here the CDR3 reads CSVEGLEAGELFF. The DNA for the CDR3 is TGCAGCGTTGAGGGTCTTGAGGCCGGGGAGCTGTTTTTT.